This T cell receptor beta chain emerged from a study of beta chain features in type 1 diabetes. Overall study context: Taken together, all samples contributed approximately 110,000,000 examined sorted cells.

Looked up from germline, CDR1 is GTSNPN and CDR2 is SVGIG (reference sequence). Trimming removed 1 base from V and 9 bases from J, with 22 bases in between. This CDR3 contains 16 residues. Expressed TCRB transcripts were sequenced because the isolated RNA had all been reverse transcribed beforehand. Sequenced by immunoSEQ multiplex PCR; TCRdb stores in-frame clones only, minus some. The sample holds about 370,000 clones, roughly 15% seen once. This clone was seen only a few times. Every single donor gave one heparinised blood draw, and these averaged around 110 mL. The chain carries TRBV30 and TRBJ1-5; D gene ambiguous. Material for sequencing was naive CD4+ T cells from blood. The receptor comes from a woman aged 18-29 years in good health. CDR3 sequence (DNA): TGTGCCTGGAGTGCCACTTGGACGGCCGGGAATGGGCCCCAGCATTTT. Its translation is CAWSATWTAGNGPQHF.